The clone carrying this T cell receptor (beta chain) has at least ten counts. Antigen unknown. Trimming removed 3 bases at V and 1 base at J, with 6 bases between. CDR1 is MNHNS, CDR2 SASEGT, per germline. This CDR3 is built from 13 residues. TCRdb called the reads again in MiXCR, with one record for every CDR3 protein. In the table there are roughly 190,000 distinct CDR3 sequences, approximately 9.6% of which are singletons. This entry is derived from a study of T cell repertoires in cytomegalovirus infection. Study-level points and caveats: HLA-C-restricted CMV clonotypes gave the most frequent clonotype in two of eight donors.

The gene calls are TRBV6-1 and TRBJ1-1; D remains ambiguous. This receptor was taken from a human donor in good health (CMV status not recorded). Some clones in this sample may be carry-over from other donors' samples. Source material: PBMCs. The CDR3 nucleotides read TGTGCCAGCAGTGAGCTCTGGAACACTGAAGCTTTCTTT. It translates to CASSELWNTEAFF.